This T cell receptor (beta chain) was recorded in a study of PD-L1 blockade in urothelial cancer. Each individual provided 1 to 8 samples (taken pretreatment and on-treatment). The germline V gene encodes CDR1 WSHSY and CDR2 SAAADI. The CDR3 contains 14 residues. Trimming cost V 4 bases and J 1 base; bases outside gene matches: 3. Study-wide results and limits: Tumor-associated TCR clones expanded more in blood at 3 weeks in patients with durable benefit.

PCRs were each spiked with synthetic TCR analog templates. The table came from immunoSEQ multiplex PCR; TCRdb's copy has only in-frame clones and leaves some out. The top ten hold roughly 3.1% of the sample, which has about 29,000 clones, 70% to 90% seen once. About this clone: Its antigen remains unknown.

The chain recombines TRBV10-2 with TRBJ2-5; the match to TRBD1 covers 7 bases. Specimen: PBMCs, collected around atezolizumab (anti-PD-L1) treatment. This TCR was sampled from a middle-aged man with urothelial cancer. The CDR3 spells CASSAGQPQETQYF. The CDR3 nucleotides are TGCGCCAGCAGTGCGGGACAGCCCCAAGAGACCCAGTACTTC.